This T cell receptor beta chain was found in a study of control samples from healthy donors and cancer patients. The method was immunoSEQ multiplex PCR; TCRdb's version includes in-frame clones alone and lacks a portion of them. The sample shows 390,000 or so clones, 80% to 95% of them seen only once. The count of this clone is one. Trimming took 5 bases from V and 0 from J, leaving 14 bases between them. CDR3 size: 15 residues. Germline values: CDR1 MDHEN, CDR2 SYDVKM. The chain joins TRBV28 to TRBJ2-7, with D perhaps TRBD1 (6 bases). This clonotype originated in a man aged 40-49 years with head and neck cancer. Sequencing was performed on PBMCs. The CDR3 DNA is TGTGCCAGCAGTCGCCGGACAGTCTCCTCCTACGAGCAGTACTTC. This sequence encodes CASSRRTVSSYEQYF.